The 29 T cell receptor beta chains below were found in one sample sequenced in a study of blood T cell repertoires in COVID-19. Data came from immunoSEQ multiplex PCR; TCRdb stores just in-frame clones and leaves some out. The repertoire consists of roughly 230,000 clones, with roughly 91% occurring once and the leading ten covering approximately 7.2%. Input material: PBMCs or T cells enriched from blood (not recorded which). The source of these receptors is a man aged 25-45 years in a cohort exposed to, infected with or recovered from COVID-19 (not recorded which).

The chain carries TRBV7-9 and TRBJ2-1; the match to TRBD1 covers 8 bases. The V gene's germline CDR1 is SEHNR and CDR2 FQNEAQ (reference sequence). This CDR3 is 17 amino acids long. V was clipped by 10 bases and J by 0 bases; unmatched bases: 14. Here the CDR3 reads CAIGWSGGADSYNEQFF. CDR3 sequence (DNA): TGTGCCATCGGGTGGTCAGGGGGCGCCGACTCCTACAATGAGCAGTTCTTC.

V is TRBV6-7 and J is TRBJ2-1, with TRBD2 identical over 10 bases. TRBV6-7 is filed as an ORF, its function uncertain. The ends lost 5 bases at V and 5 bases at J; junction bases unmatched: 9. CDR3 length: 16 residues. As DNA, the CDR3 is TGTGCCAGCAGTCCCCCGGGAGCGGGAGGGGACAATGAGCAGTTCTTC. The encoded protein is CASSPPGAGGDNEQFF.

The J gene is TRBJ2-7, the V gene TRBV11-1; possible D gene TRBD2, 6 bases. Germline CDR1 SGHAT, CDR2 FQDESV (reference sequence). This CDR3 is 14 amino acids long. V was trimmed by 5 bases and J by 3 bases, leaving 14 bases between them. The chain's CDR3 is CASSPNGGIYEQYF. For the CDR3, the DNA is TGTGCCAGCAGCCCAAACGGGGGAATCTACGAGCAGTACTTC. The full variable domain, rest sourced from reference TRBV11-1 and TRBJ2-7, is EAEVAQSPRYKITEKSQAVAFWCDPISGHATLYWYRQILGQGPELLVQFQDESVVDDSQLPKDRFSAERLKGVDSTLKIQPAELGDSAMYLCASSPNGGIYEQYFGPGTRLTVT.

The J gene is TRBJ2-7, the V gene TRBV5-1; 13 nucleotides agree with TRBD2. V lost 5 bases and J lost 7; bases outside the gene matches: 6. Per germline, CDR1 SGHRS and CDR2 YFSETQ. This CDR3 is built from 14 residues. The CDR3 DNA sequence: TGCGCCAGCAGTTTGCCGGGACTAGCGGGGGAGCAGTACTTC. Its protein is CASSLPGLAGEQYF.

V gene TRBV28 combines with J gene TRBJ1-2, with 8 bases lining up with TRBD1. The germline CDR1 and CDR2 sequences are MDHEN and SYDVKM. The ends lost 6 bases at V and 4 bases at J; junction bases unmatched: 7. This CDR3 region has 14 residues. CDR3 loop: CASRRTGKGYGYTF. CDR3 in DNA: TGTGCCAGCAGACGGACAGGGAAAGGCTATGGCTACACCTTC.

This rearrangement joins TRBV6-5 to TRBJ2-2; TRBD2 aligns across 14 bases. V shed 2 bases and J 8 bases; nucleotides not matched to a gene: 1. The V gene's germline CDR1 is MNHEY and CDR2 SVGAGI. The CDR3 is 15 residues long. The CDR3 loop reads CASSYRTSGRGELFF. Written as DNA, the CDR3 is TGTGCCAGCAGTTACAGGACTAGCGGGAGGGGGGAGCTGTTTTTT.

The chain couples TRBV24-1 to TRBJ1-2, with no clear D. V shed 5 bases and J shed 0 bases, with 9 bases lying between them. Germline-derived CDR1 and CDR2 are KGHDR and SFDVKD. The CDR3 contains 14 residues. As DNA, the CDR3 is TGTGCCACCAGTGGGCGGGAGGCTAACTATGGCTACACCTTC. It is translated as CATSGREANYGYTF.

This clone has only one observation. The CDR3 region has the DNA TGTGCCAGCGCGGGCAGAGGAGGGAGCACCGGGGAGCTGTTTTTT. As protein: CASAGRGGSTGELFF. This sequence joins TRBV11-3 and TRBJ2-2, with D perhaps TRBD2 (6 bases). This CDR3 contains 15 residues. V was shortened by 8 bases and J by 4 bases, with 17 bases between the two germline ends. Germline CDR1 is SGHNT and CDR2 is YENEEA.

This chain joins TRBV6-5 and TRBJ2-2; TRBD2 agrees at 9 bases. The CDR3 sequence is 15 residues long. Germline lookup yields CDR1 MNHEY and CDR2 SVGAGI. Losses at the gene ends were 6 bases for V and 5 bases for J; bases not matched to a gene: 7. DNA of the CDR3: TGTGCCAGCAGCATCAGCGGGAGGAAGACCGGGGAGCTGTTTTTT. Translating gives CASSISGRKTGELFF.

The rearrangement links TRBV7-6 to TRBJ2-7, with 7 bases lining up with TRBD2. V dropped 1 base and J dropped 3; count of bases not matched to a gene: 3. CDR1 and CDR2 (germline): SGHVS, FNYEAQ. This CDR3 spans 14 amino acids. The CDR3 sequence: CASSLESSGYEQYF. The CDR3 bases are TGTGCCAGCAGCTTAGAATCTAGCGGCTACGAGCAGTACTTC.

This sequence joins TRBV25-1 and TRBJ2-1; 11 bases are shared with TRBD2. Germline CDR1 reads MGHDK; CDR2 reads SYGVNS. CDR3 length: 17 residues. V lost 8 bases, J lost 5 bases, and 14 bases stayed unmatched. In DNA form, the CDR3 reads TGTGCCAGCCGACGAGTCGGTAGACTAGCGGGACACAATGAGCAGTTCTTC. Its translation is CASRRVGRLAGHNEQFF.

CDR3: CASSLTTGRTEAFF. The CDR3 region has the DNA TGTGCCAGCAGCTTAACGACAGGCCGCACTGAAGCTTTCTTT. The J gene is TRBJ1-1, the V gene TRBV7-6; weak D call: TRBD1 (6 bases). Deletions cut 2 bases from V and 4 bases from J, with 11 bases between. CDR1 and CDR2 from the germline V gene are SGHVS and FNYEAQ. The CDR3 loop spans 14 amino acids.

The V call is TRBV28, the J call TRBJ1-2; TRBD1 agrees at 9 bases. J was trimmed by 4 bases and V by 6 bases; bases with no gene match: 6. This CDR3 spans 14 amino acids. The germline CDR1 and CDR2 sequences are MDHEN and SYDVKM. As DNA, the CDR3 is TGTGCCAGCAGCCCCAACAGGGGGCGCTATGGCTACACCTTC. It translates to CASSPNRGRYGYTF.

This clone appeared a few times. The chain has TRBV3-1 (or the pseudogene TRBV3-2) and TRBJ1-1; D ambiguous. V dropped 6 bases and J dropped 1 base, with 15 bases sitting between them. CDR1 and CDR2 from the germline V gene are LGHDT and YNNKEL (reference sequence). The CDR3 spans 15 residues. For the CDR3, the DNA is TGTGCCAGCAGACACAACGACCGAGGGAACACTGAAGCTTTCTTT. Its protein is CASRHNDRGNTEAFF.

V and J are TRBV3-1 (or the pseudogene TRBV3-2) and TRBJ1-5; 10 nucleotides align to TRBD1. The junction had 5 bases not matched to a gene; V was cut back by 0 bases and J by 6 bases. The CDR3 spans 16 residues. Per the germline V gene, CDR1 is LGHDT and CDR2 is YNNKEL (reference sequence). The CDR3 loop reads CASSQDSGTGVQPQHF. CDR3 in DNA: TGTGCCAGCAGCCAAGATTCCGGGACAGGGGTTCAGCCCCAGCATTTT.

The rearrangement links TRBV4-2 to TRBJ1-2; 10 nucleotides line up with TRBD1. From germline, CDR1 is LGHNA and CDR2 YNFKEQ. The CDR3 has 17 residues. Trimming took 1 base from V and 0 from J; bases not matched to a gene: 5. The CDR3 DNA is TGTGCCAGCAGCCAAGTGGTCGGACAGGGGGCTAACTATGGCTACACCTTC. Protein product: CASSQVVGQGANYGYTF.

The CDR3 DNA is TGTGCCAGCAGCGTTCGAGGAGGGGCAGATGGCTACACCTTC. Translated, it gives CASSVRGGADGYTF. The chain joins TRBV9 to TRBJ1-2; tentatively, D is TRBD1 (5 bases). In germline, CDR1 is SGDLS, CDR2 YYNGEE. This CDR3 contains 14 residues. Trimming cost V 2 bases and J 6 bases, with 14 bases left between them.

This rearrangement joins TRBV19 to TRBJ2-1; D perhaps matches TRBD1 (6 bases). This CDR3 has 14 residues. Deletions cut 3 bases from V and 6 bases from J, with 12 bases between. The V gene's germline CDR1 is LNHDA and CDR2 SQIVND (reference sequence). The CDR3 coding sequence is TGTGCCAGTAGTATCACAGGGTTAGGCAATGAGCAGTTCTTC. Amino acid sequence: CASSITGLGNEQFF.

The count of this clone is one. This rearrangement joins TRBV28 to TRBJ2-1, with D possibly TRBD1 on 5 matching bases. Germline values: CDR1 MDHEN, CDR2 SYDVKM. The CDR3 consists of 14 residues. Deletions cut 7 bases from V and 2 bases from J, with 12 bases between. The CDR3 nucleotides are TGTGCCAGCACCCTGGACATAACCTACAATGAGCAGTTCTTC. It encodes CASTLDITYNEQFF.

The rearrangement links TRBV2 to TRBJ2-7, with 10 positions matching TRBD2. V lost 6 bases, J lost 4 bases, and 3 bases stayed unmatched. Germline V CDR1 and CDR2: SNHLY, FYNNEI. This CDR3 has 13 residues. The CDR3 region has the DNA TGTGCCAGCAGCTCTAGCGGGAGATACGAGCAGTACTTC. It is translated as CASSSSGRYEQYF. The whole variable domain, filled in from reference TRBV2 and TRBJ2-7, reads EPEVTQTPSHQVTQMGQEVILRCVPISNHLYFYWYRQILGQKVEFLVSFYNNEISEKSEIFDDQFSVERPDGSNFTLKIRSTKLEDSAMYFCASSSSGRYEQYFGPGTRLTVT.

The chain is built from TRBV19 and TRBJ1-2; D uncertain. V was cut by 6 bases and J by 0 bases, with 5 bases left in between. The CDR3 runs 12 residues. The germline V gene has CDR1 LNHDA and CDR2 SQIVND (reference sequence). In DNA form, the CDR3 reads TGTGCCAGTAGCGCGGCTAACTATGGCTACACCTTC. It encodes CASSAANYGYTF.

This chain connects TRBV28 to TRBJ1-1; D is ambiguous. CDR1 is MDHEN and CDR2 is SYDVKM in the germline V gene. V was clipped by 1 base and J by 5 bases, with 11 bases between them. This CDR3 region has 14 residues. The CDR3 sequence is CASSLLISGTEAFF. In DNA form, the CDR3 reads TGTGCCAGCAGTTTATTAATCTCGGGGACTGAAGCTTTCTTT.

This chain uses TRBV3-1 (or the pseudogene TRBV3-2) with TRBJ2-3; D perhaps matches TRBD2 (5 bases). Germline V gene data show CDR1 as LGHDT and CDR2 as YNNKEL (reference sequence). The CDR3 runs to 12 residues. Trimming left V 4 bases short and J 6 bases short, with 8 bases between. CDR3 DNA: TGTGCCAGCAGCCTTGGGAGCGATACGCAGTATTTT. Its translation is CASSLGSDTQYF.

This clone was detected a few times. The chain carries TRBV24-1 and TRBJ2-7; perhaps TRBD2 as D (5 bases). CDR3 length equals 15 residues. Germline CDR1 KGHDR, CDR2 SFDVKD. CDR3 in DNA: TGTGCACCGGCAGGTAGCGCGGACCACTCCTACGAGCAGTACTTC. As protein: CAPAGSADHSYEQYF.

V is TRBV20-1 and J is TRBJ2-5; TRBD2 agrees at 11 bases. The CDR3 is 16 amino acids. With 3 bases clipped from V and 0 bases from J, the junction kept 6 bases outside the gene matches. CDR1 is DFQATT and CDR2 is SNEGSKA in the germline V gene (reference sequence). The CDR3 DNA follows: TGCAGTGCTAGTGTAGCGGGAGGGATAAACCAAGAGACCCAGTACTTC. This encodes CSASVAGGINQETQYF.

In its sample, this clone was seen once. The V call is TRBV28, the J call TRBJ1-1, with a weak D call TRBD1 (5 bases). CDR3 length: 14 amino acids. Germline V gives CDR1 MDHEN, CDR2 SYDVKM. V lost 2 bases and J lost 6, with 13 bases in between. CDR3 in amino acids: CASSLRGTGAEAFF. The CDR3 region has the DNA TGTGCCAGCAGTTTACGGGGGACGGGCGCTGAAGCTTTCTTT.

The V gene is TRBV28, the J gene TRBJ1-4; D may be TRBD1 (5 bases). The germline gives CDR1 MDHEN, CDR2 SYDVKM. The CDR3 is 16 residues long. V lost 5 bases and J lost 5, with 18 bases in between. This CDR3 is CASSPRRRVVNEKLFF. CDR3 in DNA: TGTGCCAGCAGTCCCAGACGCAGGGTGGTCAATGAAAAACTGTTTTTT.

The chain couples TRBV27 to TRBJ2-2; TRBD2 agrees at 9 bases. This CDR3 contains 16 residues. V dropped 3 bases and J dropped 1; count of bases not matched to a gene: 3. Germline lookup yields CDR1 MNHEY and CDR2 SMNVEV (reference sequence). CDR3 region: CASSFRLAENTGELFF. The CDR3 nucleotides read TGTGCCAGCAGTTTCCGACTAGCGGAGAACACCGGGGAGCTGTTTTTT.

The chain couples TRBV24-1 to TRBJ2-3; a weak D match, TRBD2 (5 bases). The germline CDR1 and CDR2 sequences are KGHDR and SFDVKD. CDR3 length equals 14 residues. V lost 3 bases to trimming and J lost 9 bases, with 15 bases between them. CDR3 sequence: CATSDRRRRGTQYF. The CDR3 DNA sequence: TGTGCCACCAGTGATCGTAGACGCCGGGGAACGCAGTATTTT.